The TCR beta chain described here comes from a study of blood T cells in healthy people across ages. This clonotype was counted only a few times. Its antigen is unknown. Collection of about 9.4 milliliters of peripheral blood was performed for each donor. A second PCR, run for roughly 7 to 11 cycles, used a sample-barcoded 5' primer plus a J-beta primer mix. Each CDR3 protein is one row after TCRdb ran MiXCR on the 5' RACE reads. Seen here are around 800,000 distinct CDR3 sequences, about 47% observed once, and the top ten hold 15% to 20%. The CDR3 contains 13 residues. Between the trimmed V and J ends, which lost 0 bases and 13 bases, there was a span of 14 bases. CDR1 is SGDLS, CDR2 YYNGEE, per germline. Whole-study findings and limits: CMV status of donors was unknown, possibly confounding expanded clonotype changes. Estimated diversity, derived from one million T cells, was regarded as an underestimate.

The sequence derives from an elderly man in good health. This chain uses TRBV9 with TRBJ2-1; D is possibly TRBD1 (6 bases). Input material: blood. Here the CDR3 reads CASSVDDRRLQFF. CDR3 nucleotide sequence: TGTGCCAGCAGCGTAGACGACAGGAGATTACAGTTCTTC.